This TCR beta chain came from a study of shared clonotypes between healthy human individuals (dated by TCRdb to 2020 to 2022). Broadly, across the study: The cohort comprised two women and a few men aged 18 to 49 years. For each donor, CD4 naive and CD4 memory were each given three plates, CD8 naive was given two plates, and CD8 memory was given one plate. Leukapheresis yielded between about 0.94 and 8.9 billion PBMCs per donor. The study deeply sequenced blood TCR repertoires of about 5 healthy adults to estimate repertoire size and the extent of clonotype sharing between individuals. To increase sequencing depth and limit assay-specific biases, TCR repertoire library preparation and sequencing were carried out by different laboratories using diverse techniques.

Healthy HIV-negative adults with no recently reported acute infections or vaccinations were included as donors. Every donor was a Caucasian adult living in Nashville, Tennessee, USA. CD4+ T cells were enriched by magnetic negative selection, after which naive cells were positively selected on CD45RA and the negative fraction was taken as the memory subset. After blood collection by leukapheresis, PBMCs were isolated using Ficoll-Histopaque density gradient centrifugation and then cryopreserved in the vapor phase of liquid nitrogen. Analytical flow cytometry was used to check the purity and quantity of each magnetically sorted T cell population. From each sorted fraction, genomic DNA was isolated and quantified by UV absorbance on a Nanodrop 2000c. As concerns this clone: Which antigen it targets is not known. Base qualities are missing; no much larger clone stands one base away.

TCR CDR3 regions were amplified from genomic DNA by multiplex PCR using the deep immunoSEQ assay. Extracted genomic DNA from each cell subset was spread evenly across all wells of several immunoSEQ 96-well plates, with each plate serving as a replicate. Each replicate PCR for sorted subsets received around 210 ng genomic DNA, equal to about 30,000 T cell genomes. Purified libraries were quantified with a Qubit 3.0 fluorometer, sized on a Bioanalyzer 2100, and re-quantified with the KAPA Library Quantification kit. Each immunoSEQ 96-well plate was sequenced on its own single-read 150-cycle Illumina NextSeq 550 flow cell. As for the authors' bioinformatics: The immunoSEQ output contained only junctional sequences without quality scores, so filtering could not match that applied to full-length reads. Sequences were annotated with PyIR, a Python wrapper for IgBLAST v1.9, and V/J genes and CDR3 were assigned using IMGT germline references. Reads with weak V/J assignments (E-value above 1e-6), missing CDR3, stop codons, out-of-frame junctions, or ambiguous translated residues were removed. V3J clonotypes were defined by identical inferred V gene, J gene, and CDR3 amino acid sequence. Percentage overlap between repertoires was calculated by dividing the number of shared unique clonotypes by the size of the smaller repertoire. Richness of each repertoire was evaluated using RTK rarefaction, the Chao1 estimator, and Recon v2.1 estimates of unobserved clonotypes. Generation probabilities for all TCRbeta clonotypes obtained by the gDNA method from a handful of donors were computed using OLGA. Drawn from immuneACCESS, this table holds only the in-frame rearrangements with V and J called that TCRdb kept. Clones are partly lost; checked studies trace under half to an unresolved V gene and leave the rest unexplained. The V and J calls and the clone size are those of that table, but D and trimming were determined from the DNA. This sample gives around 2.5 million clones in total; 93% of them show up just once. The ten largest clones take up about 0.34% of the sample.

Paper-wide results and their limitations: Because the study included a small number of donors, the genetic and exposure-history diversity represented was limited. When several donors were compared, the shared fraction of clonotypes was around 5.1% for naive CD4, around 4% for naive CD8, roughly 2.5% for memory CD4, and around 0.37% for memory CD8. Only blood was sampled, and tissue TCR repertoires likely differ from those in blood. Higher generation probabilities were observed for clonotypes shared by all four sorted-subset donors than for non-shared clonotypes. Naive subsets generally had larger estimated clonotype richness than memory subsets did. Based on pairwise subsampling, the degree of clonotype sharing among donors was expected to be affected by sequencing depth. Incomplete sequencing was indicated by rarefaction of sorted-subset datasets, despite the large sequencing depth.

Trimming costs V 3 bases and J 10 bases, and their ends lie 12 bases apart. The CDR3 runs 13 amino acids, cysteine and phenylalanine included. Solely the CDR3 DNA is kept, with 39 bases framed from the first base. CDR1 and CDR2, looked up from the germline V gene, are SNHLY and FYNNEI. The chain is made from TRBV2 and TRBJ1-4; a tentative D call is TRBD1 (6 bases match). The TCR was taken from a man younger than 35 in good health. Some clones in this sample may be carry-over from other donors' samples. Source material: naive CD4+ T cells from PBMCs. The cell subset or site label here, explained by the study, means: CD45RA+ positively selected. Here is the DNA: TGTGCCAGCAGTGACGGTAGGGGGGTAAAACTGTTTTTT. The translation is CASSDGRGVKLFF. When the CDR3 is completed using the reference TRBV2 and TRBJ1-4 genes on either side, the full variable domain is EPEVTQTPSHQVTQMGQEVILRCVPISNHLYFYWYRQILGQKVEFLVSFYNNEISEKSEIFDDQFSVERPDGSNFTLKIRSTKLEDSAMYFCASSDGRGVKLFFGSGTQLSVL.